The 23 T cell receptor beta chains presented below share a single source sample, sequenced in a study of CD4 T cells in relation to SARS-CoV-2 and coronaviruses. Their antigens remain unidentified. Generated by immunoSEQ multiplex PCR, the TCRdb table keeps only in-frame clones and is missing some. The sample lists about 39,000 clones; approximately 83% were seen once. The sample comprised naive CD4+ T cells from PBMCs, cultured in vitro. Sample subset: naive CD4+ T cells isolated by negative enrichment. The receptors originated from an adult with COVID-19.

The rearrangement uses TRBV29-1 and TRBJ2-1; 7 bases map to TRBD2. Trimming at V came to 5 bases and at J to 6 bases, leaving 16 bases not matched to a gene. The length of the CDR3 is 16 residues. Germline-derived CDR1 and CDR2 are SQVTM and ANQGSEA. As DNA, the CDR3 is TGCAGCGTTCGCGCGGCGTGGTGGGAGGGAGTCAATGAGCAGTTCTTC. Translation gives CSVRAAWWEGVNEQFF.

V is TRBV7-9 and J is TRBJ1-1, with 9 nucleotides matching TRBD1. Germline V gene lookup returns CDR1 SEHNR and CDR2 FQNEAQ (reference sequence). The CDR3 sequence is 15 residues long. The J segment lost 1 base and the V segment lost 6 bases, leaving 6 bases of the junction unmatched. DNA for the CDR3: TGTGCCAGCAGACAGGGGGCGTGGGGGAACACTGAAGCTTTCTTT. Translating gives CASRQGAWGNTEAFF.

This rearrangement joins TRBV25-1 to TRBJ2-5; TRBD2 might be the D (6 bases). Germline-derived CDR1 and CDR2 are MGHDK and SYGVNS. V lost 3 bases, J lost 2 bases, and 16 bases lay in between. The CDR3 runs to 16 residues. The CDR3 DNA follows: TGTGCCAGCAGTGATCTCCAACCGGGACTGCAAGAGACCCAGTACTTC. Translating it yields CASSDLQPGLQETQYF.

V is TRBV7-2 and J is TRBJ2-7; 9 nucleotides agree with TRBD1. Germline lookup yields CDR1 SGHTA and CDR2 FQGNSA. This CDR3 region has 16 residues. V gave up 5 bases and J gave up 1 base; unmatched junction bases: 9. The CDR3 DNA is TGTGCCAGCAGCCCTGGACATGGGACAGGGTCCTACGAGCAGTACTTC. It specifies CASSPGHGTGSYEQYF.

This chain joins TRBV25-1 and TRBJ2-1; 10 positions match TRBD2. The J segment lost 1 base and the V segment lost 7 bases, leaving 4 bases of the junction unmatched. CDR1 MGHDK and CDR2 SYGVNS come from the germline V gene. The CDR3 runs 15 residues. The CDR3 loop is CASIGAGGSYNEQFF. Written as DNA, the CDR3 is TGTGCCAGCATCGGAGCGGGAGGGTCCTACAATGAGCAGTTCTTC.

The V and J genes are TRBV7-2 and TRBJ2-2; D may be TRBD1 (7 bases). Per germline, CDR1 SGHTA and CDR2 FQGNSA. The CDR3 is made up of 17 amino acids. The V gene lost 5 bases and the J gene lost 1 base, with 17 bases spanning the gap. CDR3 in DNA: TGTGCCAGCAGCACGGGCAGGGGGGCGGGGAACACCGGGGAGCTGTTTTTT. Translation gives CASSTGRGAGNTGELFF.

The genes are TRBV28 and TRBJ1-6, with D possibly TRBD1 on 5 matching bases. Trimming left V 1 base short and J 10 bases short, with 11 bases between. The CDR3 length is 14 residues. Germline V gene lookup returns CDR1 MDHEN and CDR2 SYDVKM. CDR3 protein: CASSLSGGPSPLHF. The DNA of the CDR3 is TGTGCCAGCAGTTTATCCGGGGGACCCTCACCCCTCCACTTT.

A few counts support this clone. The CDR3 DNA reads as TGTGCCAGTAACGCTCCGGGACATCCTGCAACTAATGAAAAACTGTTTTTT. This translates into CASNAPGHPATNEKLFF. The gene calls are TRBV19 and TRBJ1-4; possibly TRBD1 for D (6 bases). The V end lost 7 bases, the J end lost 0 bases, and 18 bases lay between the germline ends. Per germline, CDR1 LNHDA and CDR2 SQIVND (reference sequence). The CDR3 has 17 residues.

The chain is built from TRBV6-2 or TRBV6-3 and TRBJ2-5; D gene unclear. Germline CDR1 and CDR2: MNHEY and SVGEGT. V lost 6 bases, J lost 2 bases, and 4 bases lay in between. The CDR3 runs to 11 residues. The CDR3 reads CASSKQETQYF. The CDR3 DNA reads TGTGCCAGCAGCAAACAAGAGACCCAGTACTTC.

The chain couples TRBV7-9 to TRBJ1-6, with a possible D match to TRBD1 (6 bases). This CDR3 has 15 amino acids. V gave up 3 bases and J gave up 7 bases, with 13 bases separating them. Germline-derived CDR1 and CDR2 are SEHNR and FQNEAQ (reference sequence). CDR3 DNA: TGTGCCAGCAGCTTGATGACAGGACGGAATTCACCCCTCCACTTT. This codes for CASSLMTGRNSPLHF.

The V gene is TRBV5-4, the J gene TRBJ1-2, with 10 bases matching TRBD1. Germline V gene lookup returns CDR1 SGHNT and CDR2 YYREEE (reference sequence). The J segment lost 6 bases and the V segment lost 3 bases, leaving 14 bases of the junction unmatched. This CDR3 comprises 17 residues. This CDR3 is CASSSQYLDRGLDGYTF. In DNA form, the CDR3 reads TGTGCCAGCAGCTCACAATACCTCGACAGGGGGCTTGATGGCTACACCTTC.

The chain combines TRBV28 with TRBJ2-4; D is ambiguous. Per the germline V gene, CDR1 is MDHEN and CDR2 is SYDVKM. The V end lost 4 bases, the J end lost 15 bases, and 13 bases lay between the germline ends. The CDR3 runs 11 residues. The CDR3 bases are TGTGCCAGCAGTTCCCCCTTAGGGATGTACTTC. This codes for CASSSPLGMYF.

The CDR3 DNA follows: TGTGCCAGCAGCTGGGGACAAGCGTACAATGAGCAGTTCTTC. This codes for CASSWGQAYNEQFF. This chain joins TRBV11-2 and TRBJ2-1, with a weak D call TRBD1 (6 bases). Germline CDR1 SGHAT, CDR2 FQNNGV. CDR3 size: 14 residues. V gave up 4 bases and J gave up 4 bases, with 11 bases separating them.

Only one count was recorded for this clone. This chain uses TRBV7-9 with TRBJ1-2; D is unresolved. Germline V gene lookup returns CDR1 SEHNR and CDR2 FQNEAQ (reference sequence). The CDR3 is made up of 14 amino acids. Trimming removed 0 bases at V and 0 bases at J, with 5 bases between. As DNA, the CDR3 is TGTGCCAGCAGCTTAGCTGGTACTAACTATGGCTACACCTTC. Encoded protein: CASSLAGTNYGYTF.

V gene TRBV15 combines with J gene TRBJ2-5, with TRBD2 identical over 7 bases. CDR3 length equals 15 residues. V lost 5 bases to trimming and J lost 5 bases; unmatched junction nucleotides: 11. The V gene's germline CDR1 is LNHNV and CDR2 YYDKDF (reference sequence). The CDR3 here is CATSFMGREDETQYF. Here the CDR3 DNA reads TGTGCCACCAGCTTCATGGGACGGGAGGACGAGACCCAGTACTTC. The full variable domain, in which reference TRBV15 and TRBJ2-5 provide the parts outside the CDR3, is DAMVIQNPRYQVTQFGKPVTLSCSQTLNHNVMYWYQQKSSQAPKLLFHYYDKDFNNEADTPDNFQSRRPNTSFCFLDIRSPGLGDTAMYLCATSFMGREDETQYFGPGTRLLVL.

This clone has a single count. The chain uses TRBV5-4 and TRBJ2-5; 9 nucleotides line up with TRBD1. Germline V gene data show CDR1 as SGHNT and CDR2 as YYREEE (reference sequence). V shed 4 bases, J shed 3 bases, and the junction held 10 bases outside the gene matches. The CDR3 runs 16 residues. CDR3 in DNA: TGTGCCAGCAGCCCACAGAGACAGGGGGGAGAAGAGACCCAGTACTTC. Its protein is CASSPQRQGGEETQYF.

The V gene is TRBV4-1, the J gene TRBJ2-7; D might be TRBD2 (7 bases). The CDR3 runs to 18 residues. The germline CDR1 and CDR2 sequences are MGHRA and YSYEKL. Trimming removed 5 bases at V and 2 bases at J, with 25 bases between. The CDR3: CASSKRDNDGTFAYEQYF. The DNA of the CDR3 is TGCGCCAGCAGCAAGCGGGACAACGATGGGACCTTTGCCTACGAGCAGTACTTC.

The V gene is TRBV7-2, the J gene TRBJ2-3; no clear D gene. V gave up 4 bases and J gave up 5 bases, with 16 bases separating them. This CDR3 contains 15 residues. The germline CDR1 and CDR2 sequences are SGHTA and FQGNSA. CDR3 in amino acids: CASSSPDLARDTQYF. The CDR3 DNA reads TGTGCCAGCAGCTCTCCCGACTTGGCAAGAGATACGCAGTATTTT.

The chain combines TRBV9 with TRBJ2-5; 10 nucleotides line up with TRBD2. Trimming cost V 2 bases and J 2 bases; bases outside gene matches: 6. This CDR3 region has 16 residues. CDR1 and CDR2 from the germline V gene are SGDLS and YYNGEE. CDR3: CASSVDSGRKQETQYF. The CDR3 DNA reads TGTGCCAGCAGCGTCGATAGCGGGAGGAAACAAGAGACCCAGTACTTC.

In its sample, this clone was seen a few times. The chain uses TRBV2 and TRBJ2-1; 9 bases agree with TRBD2. The length of the CDR3 is 16 residues. Germline CDR1 and CDR2: SNHLY and FYNNEI. The V segment lost 6 bases and the J segment 10 bases; nucleotides outside the gene matches: 16. CDR3 in amino acids: CASRRLAASTSAEQFF. In DNA form, the CDR3 reads TGTGCCAGCAGACGACTAGCGGCATCGACTTCGGCCGAGCAGTTCTTC.

V usage is TRBV5-5 and J usage is TRBJ2-6; D ambiguous. The V gene lost 4 bases and the J gene lost 0 bases, with 11 bases spanning the gap. Germline V lookup: CDR1 SGHKS, CDR2 YYEKEE (reference sequence). The CDR3 is 16 residues long. Here the CDR3 reads CASSPRPVSGANVLTF. The CDR3 bases are TGTGCCAGCAGCCCGAGACCAGTCTCTGGGGCCAACGTCCTGACTTTC. Full variable domain (remainder filled in from reference TRBV5-5 and TRBJ2-6): DAGVTQSPTHLIKTRGQQVTLRCSPISGHKSVSWYQQVLGQGPQFIFQYYEKEERGRGNFPDRFSARQFPNYSSELNVNALLLGDSALYLCASSPRPVSGANVLTFGAGSRLTVL.

The chain couples TRBV5-5 to TRBJ1-2; D is ambiguous. V dropped 4 bases and J dropped 2 bases, with 12 bases sitting between them. Looked up from germline, CDR1 is SGHKS and CDR2 is YYEKEE (reference sequence). The CDR3 runs 14 residues. The CDR3: CASSLFGSNYGYTF. As DNA, the CDR3 is TGTGCCAGCAGCCTCTTCGGTTCAAACTATGGCTACACCTTC.

This chain links TRBV18 with TRBJ2-7; D is possibly TRBD1 (6 bases). Germline V gives CDR1 KGHSH, CDR2 LQKENI. V was cut by 2 bases and J by 2 bases, with 16 bases left in between. The CDR3 sequence is 16 residues long. CDR3 nucleotides: TGTGCCAGCTCACCAACCACGGACAGAGCTACCTACGAGCAGTACTTC. Its protein is CASSPTTDRATYEQYF. Full variable domain (outside the CDR3, taken from reference TRBV18 and TRBJ2-7): NAGVMQNPRHLVRRRGQEARLRCSPMKGHSHVYWYRQLPEEGLKFMVYLQKENIIDESGMPKERFSAEFPKEGPSILRIQQVVRGDSAAYFCASSPTTDRATYEQYFGPGTRLTVT.